What follows are 6 T cell receptor beta chains derived from one specimen sequenced in a study of cytomegalovirus exposure and HLA in healthy donors. A multiplex PCR was run with 60 Vbeta primers and 13 Jbeta primers. The repertoire was sequenced with immunoSEQ multiplex PCR; TCRdb's copy has only in-frame clones and lacks some. This sample has 150,000 to 200,000 clones, with approximately 70% found just once. Sequenced: PBMCs. The origin of the receptors is a woman aged 40 to 50 in good health and CMV-seropositive.

This chain uses TRBV11-3 with TRBJ1-1; D gene ambiguous. Deletions cut 2 bases from V and 4 bases from J, with 11 bases between. The CDR3 sequence is 14 residues long. Germline loops: CDR1 SGHNT, CDR2 YENEEA. The DNA of the CDR3 is TGTGCCAGCAGCTTATACAGCTCGAGCACTGAAGCTTTCTTT. It translates to CASSLYSSSTEAFF.

This chain connects TRBV2 to TRBJ2-2, with a tentative D call TRBD2 (5 bases). This CDR3 has 14 residues. Germline CDR1 SNHLY, CDR2 FYNNEI. V lost 0 bases to trimming and J lost 6 bases, with 8 bases between them. CDR3 loop: CASSEALRAGELFF. CDR3 nucleotide sequence: TGTGCCAGCAGTGAAGCGCTGCGGGCCGGGGAGCTGTTTTTT.

The genes are TRBV4-1 and TRBJ1-6, with 9 bases identical to TRBD1. Germline loops: CDR1 MGHRA, CDR2 YSYEKL. J was trimmed by 9 bases and V by 1 base; bases with no gene match: 7. CDR3 length equals 16 residues. The CDR3 loop reads CASSQASGQGISPLHF. The DNA for the CDR3 is TGCGCCAGCAGCCAAGCCTCGGGACAGGGAATTTCACCCCTCCACTTT.

In this sample, this clone turned up a few times. The chain combines TRBV6-5 with TRBJ2-5, with TRBD2 matching 9 bases. TRBJ2-7 explains the end of the DNA better; the J call may be wrong. Germline V gene lookup returns CDR1 MNHEY and CDR2 SVGAGI. The CDR3 sequence is 14 residues long. CDR3 nucleotide sequence: TGTGCCAGCAGCCGTAGCGGGAGCTCCTACGAGCAGTACTTC. It translates to CASSRSGSSYEQYF.

V and J are TRBV7-2 and TRBJ1-1; 8 bases are shared with TRBD1. The junction had 8 bases not matched to a gene; V was cut back by 4 bases and J by 10 bases. This CDR3 is built from 13 residues. Germline CDR1 is SGHTA and CDR2 is FQGNSA. CDR3 in DNA: TGTGCCAGCAGCTCAGGACAGGGTTTGGCAGCTTTCTTT. It is translated as CASSSGQGLAAFF.

The genes are TRBV29-1 and TRBJ2-5; D perhaps matches TRBD2 (7 bases). Germline V gives CDR1 SQVTM, CDR2 ANQGSEA. Trimming shortened V by 7 bases and J by 2 bases, and 14 bases separated the two germline ends. This CDR3 region has 13 residues. CDR3 protein: CSARRGAQETQYF. CDR3 DNA: TGCAGCGCCCGTCGGGGGGCTCAAGAGACCCAGTACTTC.